This T cell receptor (beta chain) was captured by sequencing in a study of blood T cell repertoires in COVID-19. Study-level background: Whether acute or convalescent, the COVID-19 samples came from the United States, Italy and Spain. The cDNA or gDNA used as material had been derived from T cells, B-cell-depleted T cells, or PBMCs.

Original processing notes: Amplified reference gene primers provided the basis for estimating nucleated cell counts. Profiling relied on immunoSEQ multiplex PCR, and the TCRdb table lists in-frame clones only, not all of them. That table gives V, J and clone size, and the DNA gave D and trimming. The top ten clones hold roughly 2.1% of a sample with under 300,000 clones, under 90% of them seen once. This clone has just a few counts. Germline V lookup: CDR1 MNHNY, CDR2 SVGAGI (reference sequence). The CDR3 length is 15 residues. Germline trimming cut 5 bases from V and 6 bases from J; bases unmatched to any gene: 8.

Specimen: peripheral blood. This clonotype was sampled from a man between 45 and 60 years old with acute or convalescent COVID-19. The chain is built from TRBV6-6 and TRBJ1-2; 11 bases agree with TRBD1. The CDR3 DNA sequence: TGTGCCAGCAGTCGAGGACAGGGGGCTTTGAATGGCTACACCTTC. Translation gives CASSRGQGALNGYTF.